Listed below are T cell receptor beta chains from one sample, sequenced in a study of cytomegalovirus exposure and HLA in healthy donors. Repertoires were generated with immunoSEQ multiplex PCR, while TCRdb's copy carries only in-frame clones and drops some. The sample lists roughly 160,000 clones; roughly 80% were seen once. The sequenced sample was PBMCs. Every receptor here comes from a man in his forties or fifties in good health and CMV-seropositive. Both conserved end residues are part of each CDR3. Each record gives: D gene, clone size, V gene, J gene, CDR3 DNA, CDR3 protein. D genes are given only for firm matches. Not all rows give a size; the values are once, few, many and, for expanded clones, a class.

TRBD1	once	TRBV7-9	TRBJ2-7	TGTGCCAGCAGCTCGCGACCAGGACAGGGTCGAAACGAGCAGTACTTC	CASSSRPGQGRNEQYF
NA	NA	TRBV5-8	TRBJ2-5	TGTGCCAGCAGCTTTCGAGGACAAGAGACCCAGTACTTC	CASSFRGQETQYF
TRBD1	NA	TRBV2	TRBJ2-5	TGTGCCTCCCCGGACAGGCCAGGAGGAGAGACCCAGTACTTC	CASPDRPGGETQYF
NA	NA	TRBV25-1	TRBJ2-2	TGTGCCAGCAATCTAGAGTGGAGTAAAACCGGGGAGCTGTTTTTT	CASNLEWSKTGELFF
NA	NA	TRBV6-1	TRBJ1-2	TGTGCCAGCATTACACCAGGCGTGGCAGGGTATGGCTACACCTTC	CASITPGVAGYGYTF
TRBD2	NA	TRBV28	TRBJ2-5	TGTGCCAGCAGTTTCGGGACTAGCGGGCAAGAGACCCAGTACTTC	CASSFGTSGQETQYF
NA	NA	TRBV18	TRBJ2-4	TGTGCCAGGGAAAAGGGACACCTGAAAAACTTC	CAREKGHLKNF
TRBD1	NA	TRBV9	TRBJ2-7	TGTGCCAGCAGCGCGAGGGGGACAGGGGGTTACGAGCAGTACTTC	CASSARGTGGYEQYF
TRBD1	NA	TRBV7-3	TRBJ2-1	TGTGCCAGCAGCCGGGACAGGGGCTACAATGAGCAGTTCTTC	CASSRDRGYNEQFF
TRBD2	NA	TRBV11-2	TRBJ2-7	TGTGCCAGCAGCTCGATAGCGGGAGTCTACGAGCAGTACTTC	CASSSIAGVYEQYF
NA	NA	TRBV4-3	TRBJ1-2	TGCGCCAGCAGCCCGCAGGGGATTGGAGATGGCTACACCTTC	CASSPQGIGDGYTF
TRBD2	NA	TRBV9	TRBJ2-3	TGTGCCAGCAGCGTCCTAGCGGGAGCGGGAGATACGCAGTATTTT	CASSVLAGAGDTQYF